Listed below are T cell receptor beta chains from one sample, sequenced in a study of identical twins. TCRdb re-called the 5' RACE reads through MiXCR, storing one row per CDR3 protein. This sample has 1,800,000 or so distinct CDR3 sequences, with about 31% found just once. The sequencing input was cord blood. The source of these receptors is a newborn girl in good health. CDR3s include the opening cysteine and the closing phenylalanine or tryptophan. A D gene is named only where the DNA matches it firmly. Clone size is not always given. Where it is, it says once, few, many or a class for expanded clones.

>TRBV19|few|TRBJ1-2|NA
TGTGCCAGTAGTCGGGACATAACTAACTATGGCTACACCTTC
CASSRDITNYGYTF
>TRBV20-1|few|TRBJ2-7|TRBD2
TGCAGTGCCCCATCCCCAAAGCGGGGGCGATCCTACGAGCAGTACTTC
CSAPSPKRGRSYEQYF
>TRBV20-1|NA|TRBJ2-1|TRBD2
TGCAGTGCTCCAACTAGCGGGAAGCCCTTATCCTACGAGCAGTTCTTC
CSAPTSGKPLSYEQFF
>TRBV12-3/TRBV12-4|few|TRBJ1-1|NA
TGTGCCAGCACCATCCCTGGGACTGAAGCTTTCTTT
CASTIPGTEAFF
>TRBV12-3/TRBV12-4|few|TRBJ1-2|NA
TGTGCCAGCAGCCACGGGACCTATGGCTACACCTTC
CASSHGTYGYTF
>TRBV20-1|NA|TRBJ2-3|NA
TGCAGTGCTATGGAGGGCGGGACCACAGATACGCAGTATTTT
CSAMEGGTTDTQYF
>TRBV5-8|NA|TRBJ1-2|NA
TGTGCCAGCAGCTCGGACGGACTCTATGGCTACACCTTC
CASSSDGLYGYTF
>TRBV5-1|NA|TRBJ2-7|NA
TGCGCCAGCAGCTTGGATCGGGGGAACTCCTACAATGAGCAGTACTTC
CASSLDRGNSYNEQYF
>TRBV7-2|NA|TRBJ1-5|NA
TGTGCCAGCAGCTTTGACAGGTCTAATCAGCCCCAGCATTTT
CASSFDRSNQPQHF
>TRBV15|NA|TRBJ1-5|NA
TGTGCCACCAGCAGAGAAATGGGCCTCAGCAATCAGCCCCAGCATTTT
CATSREMGLSNQPQHF